This TCR beta chain came from a study of blood T cell repertoires in COVID-19. The germline CDR1 and CDR2 sequences are SGHRS and YFSETQ. The CDR3 is made up of 12 amino acids. Trimming left V 0 bases short and J 6 bases short, with 7 bases between. Details on this clone: The same CDR3 is also encoded by other DNA sequences in this sample.

Clones were read by immunoSEQ multiplex PCR, and TCRdb kept only the in-frame ones, dropping some. The sample includes about 440,000 clones, approximately 89% of them seen just once. Recruited during active infection, patients (from Seattle) were subsequently followed longitudinally. V usage is TRBV5-1 and J usage is TRBJ2-7; D is possibly TRBD2 (6 bases). The specimen sequenced was peripheral blood. This receptor was taken from a woman between 50 and 59 years old with COVID-19, enrolled during active disease. CDR3 sequence (DNA): TGCGCCAGCAGCTTGGTGGGGGGCGAGCAGTACTTC. Encoded protein: CASSLVGGEQYF.